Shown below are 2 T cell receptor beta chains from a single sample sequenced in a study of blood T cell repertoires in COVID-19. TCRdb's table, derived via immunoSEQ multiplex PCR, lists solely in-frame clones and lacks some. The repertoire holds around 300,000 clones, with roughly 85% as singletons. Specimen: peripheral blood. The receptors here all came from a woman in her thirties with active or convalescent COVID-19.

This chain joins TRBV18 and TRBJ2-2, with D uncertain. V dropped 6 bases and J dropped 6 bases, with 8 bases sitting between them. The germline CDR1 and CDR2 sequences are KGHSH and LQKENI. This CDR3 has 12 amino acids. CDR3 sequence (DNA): TGTGCCAGCTCCGACATTTCCGGGGAGCTGTTTTTT. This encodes CASSDISGELFF.

The CDR3 nucleotides are TGTGCCAGCAGCCATGGGACTAGCGGGAGACGCACAGATACGCAGTATTTT. Encoded protein: CASSHGTSGRRTDTQYF. The chain links TRBV5-4 to TRBJ2-3; TRBD2 agrees at 14 bases. J was trimmed by 1 base and V by 4 bases; bases with no gene match: 5. The CDR3 sequence is 17 residues long. The germline CDR1 and CDR2 sequences are SGHNT and YYREEE (reference sequence).